This entry concerns a single TCR beta chain. Germline lookup yields CDR1 LNHDA and CDR2 SQIVND (reference sequence). The CDR3 is 15 amino acids. V lost 7 bases, J lost 2 bases, and 8 bases stayed unmatched. The sample comes from a study of technical replicates of blood from a few donors. Sequenced by immunoSEQ multiplex PCR; TCRdb stores in-frame clones only, minus some. The table lists more than 55,000 clones, roughly 90% of them singletons. The rearrangement uses TRBV19 and TRBJ1-5; 7 bases are shared with TRBD1. The TCR sequence derives from a human donor in good health. Some clones in this sample may be carry-over from other donors' samples. Sequenced sample: PBMCs. This chain's CDR3 is CASTKDRVGNQPQHF. The CDR3 nucleotides read TGTGCCAGTACTAAAGACAGGGTGGGCAATCAGCCCCAGCATTTT. Full variable domain (rest looked up from reference TRBV19 and TRBJ1-5): DGGITQSPKYLFRKEGQNVTLSCEQNLNHDAMYWYRQDPGQGLRLIYYSQIVNDFQKGDIAEGYSVSREKKESFPLTVTSAQKNPTAFYLCASTKDRVGNQPQHFGDGTRLSIL.